This TCR beta chain appears in the sequencing data of a study of blood T cell repertoires in COVID-19 (TCRdb year 2020). Study-wide context: Samples covering the acute and convalescent phases of COVID-19 were provided by collaborators in the United States, Italy and Spain. The material from the prospective study consisted of cDNA or gDNA derived from T cells, B-cell-depleted T cells, or PBMCs. Samples came from the ongoing ImmuneRACE study (first 160 participants) plus 1,254 subjects from 6 global collaborators. Sample metadata almost always included a de-identified subject ID, COVID-19 status, age in years and sex. HLA class I and class II types, where available, came from metadata supplied by the sample provider rather than from assay-based typing. The repertoires were released in a freely available public database meant as a resource for research on the immune response to SARS-CoV-2. Subjects who had been exposed to COVID-19, were actively infected with it, or had recovered from it provided the deeply sampled blood TCRbeta repertoires that made up the dataset. Study-level results and caveats: How much clinical and demographic metadata was included differed by source and by participant, and the metadata was provided uncurated.

According to the germline V gene, CDR1 reads SGHVS and CDR2 reads FQNEAQ. Measured from the cysteine to the phenylalanine, the CDR3 is 19 residues long. This entry keeps only the CDR3 DNA: 57 bases, framed from base 1. After removal of 5 bases from V and 0 bases from J, the junction retains 8 bases not matched to a gene. Participants in the prospective study were aged about 18 to 95 years, lived in more than 20 United States geographic areas, and enrolled through a virtual design. In the prospective study, cohorts were assigned on the basis of participant-reported clinical history obtained from a screening survey and a study questionnaire. Exposed participants were defined as having been in contact with someone with a PCR-confirmed or clinician-diagnosed COVID-19 case within 2 weeks of study entry. Mobile phlebotomists in the prospective study collected whole blood, serum and a nasopharyngeal or oropharyngeal swab from every participant. Over a roughly two-month period, participants in the prospective study had the option of providing additional blood draws and questionnaires. Blood samples from the prospective study were shipped frozen or at room temperature prior to DNA extraction.

The immunoSEQ Assay, a bias-controlled multiplex PCR, was used to amplify TCRbeta CDR3 regions from genomic DNA. The paper's processing steps were these. Nucleated cell counts per sample were estimated from amplification of reference gene primers within the assay. Sequence reads were collapsed and filtered to measure the absolute abundance of every unique TCRbeta CDR3 rearrangement. Productive Simpson clonality was computed per sample as the square root of Simpson's diversity index over productive rearrangements. TCRdb retrieved this table from immuneACCESS and kept in-frame rearrangements only. Not all clones are present; in checked studies, unresolved V genes account for under half, and no reason is known for the remainder. Clonal size and the V and J genes are those of that table, whereas D and trimming came from the DNA. The sample has 200,000 to 250,000 clones on record, under 90% of them singletons. The leading ten clones occupy approximately 4.9% of the sample.

On this clone: Its antigen is unknown. Base qualities are not recorded, but no much larger clone differs from it by a single base.

Sequenced sample: PBMCs or T cells enriched from blood (not recorded which). The receptor was derived from a woman between 45 and 65 years old who had been exposed to COVID-19. Recombination connected TRBV7-8 to TRBJ2-1, and TRBD2 matches 15 of the central bases. The nucleotides are TGTGCCAGCAGCCCGGGACTAGCGGGGGGTATTAGCTCCTACAATGAGCAGTTCTTC. This translates into CASSPGLAGGISSYNEQFF.